These 27 T cell receptor beta chains share one sample of origin, sequenced in a study of shared clonotypes between healthy human individuals. The data were produced by immunoSEQ multiplex PCR, yet TCRdb's version contains in-frame clones alone and is incomplete. The table lists over a million clones, approximately 80% of them singletons. The sequenced sample was memory CD4+ T cells from PBMCs. The subset is: CD45RA-negative fraction. Receptors originate from a man between 18 and 29 years old in good health. Some clones in this sample may be carry-over from other donors' samples.

This clone was observed at least ten times. The J gene is TRBJ2-3, the V gene TRBV25-1; no firm D call. The length of the CDR3 is 13 residues. The germline V gene encodes CDR1 MGHDK and CDR2 SYGVNS. Trimming shortened V by 1 base and J by 7 bases, and 9 bases separated the two germline ends. The CDR3 is CASSEWSPNTQYF. As DNA, the CDR3 is TGTGCCAGCAGTGAATGGTCGCCAAATACGCAGTATTTT.

The chain employs TRBV18 and TRBJ2-7; TRBD2 aligns across 7 bases. CDR1 is KGHSH, CDR2 LQKENI, per germline. J was trimmed by 2 bases and V by 2 bases; bases with no gene match: 6. This CDR3 comprises 15 residues. CDR3 nucleotides: TGTGCCAGCTCACCATTTCGGGAGGCCCCCTACGAGCAGTACTTC. It encodes CASSPFREAPYEQYF.

The genes are TRBV7-2 and TRBJ1-1; D is undetermined. V lost 2 bases, J lost 0 bases, and 7 bases lay in between. CDR1 and CDR2 (germline): SGHTA, FQGNSA. The CDR3 covers 14 residues. This CDR3 is CASSLTLLNTEAFF. CDR3 bases: TGTGCCAGCAGCTTAACTCTCCTGAACACTGAAGCTTTCTTT.

This clone was detected once. This chain connects TRBV28 to TRBJ1-2, with TRBD1 identical over 9 bases. The CDR3 loop spans 15 amino acids. V shed 7 bases, J shed 5 bases, and the junction held 11 bases outside the gene matches. Germline V gene lookup returns CDR1 MDHEN and CDR2 SYDVKM. The chain's CDR3 is CASNSGTGRAYGYTF. The CDR3 DNA is TGTGCCAGCAACTCCGGGACAGGGAGGGCTTATGGCTACACCTTC.

The CDR3 reads CASSLITETQYF. The CDR3 DNA sequence: TGTGCCAGCAGCTTAATTACGGAGACCCAGTACTTC. The chain is built from TRBV7-2 and TRBJ2-5, with D unresolved. The germline CDR1 and CDR2 sequences are SGHTA and FQGNSA. This CDR3 contains 12 residues. Trimming took 2 bases from V and 5 from J, leaving 6 bases between them.

V and J are TRBV9 and TRBJ2-7; D is ambiguous. The V end lost 3 bases, the J end lost 0 bases, and 16 bases lay between the germline ends. The CDR3 extends over 16 amino acids. The germline V gene encodes CDR1 SGDLS and CDR2 YYNGEE. CDR3 protein: CASSAGRSLGSYEQYF. DNA of the CDR3: TGTGCCAGCAGCGCCGGTCGATCCTTGGGCTCCTACGAGCAGTACTTC.

As for this clone: Other DNA sequences of this sample code for an identical CDR3. The CDR3 DNA follows: TGTGCCAGCAGTTCCGGACAGGGAGGGGGCTACACCTTC. It is translated as CASSSGQGGGYTF. The chain joins TRBV28 to TRBJ1-2; TRBD1 matches at 8 bases. Trimming cost V 4 bases and J 8 bases; bases outside gene matches: 6. Germline CDR1 MDHEN, CDR2 SYDVKM. The CDR3 is 13 amino acids.

This chain links TRBV7-9 with TRBJ2-7; 9 positions match TRBD2. The V gene end was trimmed by 3 bases and the J gene end by 4 bases; junction bases not matched to a gene: 10. The CDR3 spans 16 residues. Per germline, CDR1 SEHNR and CDR2 FQNEAQ (reference sequence). For the CDR3, the DNA is TGTGCCAGCAGCTTGCGTTGGCGGGAGGGCGAATACGAGCAGTACTTC. Translating it yields CASSLRWREGEYEQYF.

This clone occurred a few times. The CDR3 loop is CAISAFGRSGRAGELFF. For the CDR3, the DNA is TGTGCCATCAGTGCCTTCGGGAGAAGCGGGCGGGCCGGGGAGCTGTTTTTT. The chain combines TRBV10-3 with TRBJ2-2, with TRBD2 as a possible D gene (6 bases). Germline CDR1 and CDR2: ENHRY and SYGVKD. The CDR3 consists of 17 residues. The V and J ends lost 4 bases and 6 bases respectively, with 21 bases between them.

The chain recombines TRBV11-2 with TRBJ1-1; D gene unclear. CDR3 size: 12 residues. From germline, CDR1 is SGHAT and CDR2 FQNNGV. Trimming took off 7 bases at V and 2 bases at J, with 8 bases between the two ends. In nucleotides, the CDR3 is TGTGCCAGCAAGGGCGGAAACACTGAAGCTTTCTTT. Translating it yields CASKGGNTEAFF.

This clone was found a few times. V and J are TRBV20-1 and TRBJ2-7; tentatively, D is TRBD1 or TRBD2 (7 bases each). Trimming left V 5 bases short and J 7 bases short, with 12 bases between. Germline V gives CDR1 DFQATT, CDR2 SNEGSKA (reference sequence). The CDR3 loop spans 11 amino acids. CDR3 sequence reads: CSAQGGAEQYF. For the CDR3, the DNA is TGCAGTGCTCAGGGGGGGGCGGAGCAGTACTTC.

The V and J genes are TRBV10-1 and TRBJ2-1; 14 nucleotides agree with TRBD2. The junction had 4 bases not matched to a gene; V was cut back by 2 bases and J by 7 bases. Germline values: CDR1 WNHNN, CDR2 SYGVQD (reference sequence). The CDR3 consists of 16 residues. The CDR3 here is CASSEGTSGRGNEQFF. CDR3 nucleotides: TGCGCCAGCAGTGAGGGGACTAGCGGGAGAGGGAATGAGCAGTTCTTC.

The chain recombines TRBV4-1 with TRBJ2-5, with D possibly matching TRBD2 (6 bases). The CDR3 runs 13 residues. CDR1 and CDR2 from the germline V gene are MGHRA and YSYEKL. Trimming pared 4 bases from V and 5 bases from J, leaving 11 bases between. CDR3 in amino acids: CASSRTGGETQYF. In DNA form, the CDR3 reads TGCGCCAGCAGCCGCACCGGAGGGGAGACCCAGTACTTC.

V and J are TRBV5-1 and TRBJ2-5; 8 positions agree with TRBD2. The V gene's germline CDR1 is SGHRS and CDR2 YFSETQ. Germline trimming cut 0 bases from V and 2 bases from J; bases unmatched to any gene: 3. The CDR3 sequence is 15 residues long. The CDR3 DNA sequence: TGCGCCAGCAGCTTGGTAGCGGGACGGCAAGAGACCCAGTACTTC. Translated: CASSLVAGRQETQYF.

Details on this clone: One base away lies a much larger clone, so this may be a sequencing read error. This rearrangement joins TRBV4-1 to TRBJ1-2, with no clear D. Germline values: CDR1 MGHRA, CDR2 YSYEKL. The CDR3 is made up of 14 amino acids. V lost 4 bases and J lost 0, with 9 bases in between. The DNA for the CDR3 is TGCGCCAGCAGCCCCCGACTAGCTAACTATGGCTACACCTTC. It encodes CASSPRLANYGYTF.

V gene TRBV19 combines with J gene TRBJ1-1; D gene ambiguous. This CDR3 comprises 14 residues. V lost 2 bases to trimming and J lost 0 bases, with 7 bases between them. Germline CDR1 is LNHDA and CDR2 is SQIVND (reference sequence). The CDR3 nucleotides read TGTGCCAGTAGTATAAACGGATTGAACACTGAAGCTTTCTTT. As protein: CASSINGLNTEAFF.

This clone came up a few times. The chain employs TRBV4-1 and TRBJ2-3, with D possibly TRBD1 on 6 matching bases. CDR1 MGHRA and CDR2 YSYEKL come from the germline V gene. Trimming pared 3 bases from V and 8 bases from J, leaving 15 bases between. The CDR3 consists of 14 residues. CDR3 residues: CASSQTAGAGTQYF. CDR3 bases: TGCGCCAGCAGCCAGACAGCAGGGGCGGGTACGCAGTATTTT.

This chain uses TRBV7-8 with TRBJ1-1; no clear D. Trimming left V 2 bases short and J 1 base short, with 8 bases between. In germline, CDR1 is SGHVS, CDR2 FQNEAQ. This CDR3 has 14 amino acids. The CDR3 DNA reads TGTGCCAGCAGCTTAAGCTCTGCGAACACTGAAGCTTTCTTT. It codes for CASSLSSANTEAFF. Using reference TRBV7-8 and TRBJ1-1 for the parts outside the CDR3, the full variable domain is GAGVSQSPRYKVAKRGQDVALRCDPISGHVSLFWYQQALGQGPEFLTYFQNEAQLDKSGLPSDRFFAERPEGSVSTLKIQRTQQEDSAVYLCASSLSSANTEAFFGQGTRLTVV.

This clone was counted a few times. The chain couples TRBV2 to TRBJ1-4; D possibly corresponds to TRBD1 (6 bases). V was clipped by 5 bases and J by 5 bases, with 15 bases between them. Germline V gene sequence: CDR1 SNHLY, CDR2 FYNNEI. This CDR3 region has 15 residues. As DNA, the CDR3 is TGTGCCAGCAGTCGACAGGCTGTGGGGAATGAAAAACTGTTTTTT. This translates into CASSRQAVGNEKLFF.

The chain has TRBV18 and TRBJ2-5; D is unclear. V was shortened by 0 bases and J by 4 bases, with 6 bases between the two germline ends. Germline V gene data show CDR1 as KGHSH and CDR2 as LQKENI. There are 13 residues in the CDR3. The CDR3 sequence: CASSPPAGETQYF. As DNA, the CDR3 is TGTGCCAGCTCACCACCGGCTGGAGAGACCCAGTACTTC.

This clone was observed a few times. In DNA, the CDR3 is TGTGCCAGCAGCCCAGGACTCGGGGGAGAAGAGACCCAGTACTTC. It yields the protein CASSPGLGGEETQYF. The chain couples TRBV6-6 to TRBJ2-5; D is possibly TRBD2 (6 bases). This CDR3 region has 15 residues. The V gene lost 6 bases and the J gene lost 3 bases, with 17 bases spanning the gap. Germline V CDR1 and CDR2: MNHNY, SVGAGI (reference sequence).

The V and J genes are TRBV6-1 and TRBJ2-5, with 8 bases matching TRBD2. Germline loops: CDR1 MNHNS, CDR2 SASEGT. The junction had 9 bases not matched to a gene; V was cut back by 7 bases and J by 5 bases. The CDR3 runs to 14 residues. The CDR3 is CASTLREGGETQYF. The CDR3, as DNA: TGTGCCAGCACCTTACGGGAGGGGGGGGAGACCCAGTACTTC.

This chain uses TRBV6-6 with TRBJ2-7, with D possibly being TRBD2 (7 bases). There are 14 residues in the CDR3. The V gene lost 7 bases and the J gene lost 6 bases, with 19 bases spanning the gap. Germline loops: CDR1 MNHNY, CDR2 SVGAGI (reference sequence). CDR3 in DNA: TGTGCCAGCACTCCGAGAAGGGGGGGGAGCGAGCAGTACTTC. It encodes CASTPRRGGSEQYF.

This clone was recorded once. The genes are TRBV7-9 and TRBJ2-7; D not resolved. Per germline, CDR1 SEHNR and CDR2 FQNEAQ (reference sequence). The CDR3 totals 12 residues. Trimming removed 0 bases from V and 6 bases from J, with 6 bases in between. The CDR3 sequence is CASSLAKAEQYF. The DNA of the CDR3 is TGTGCCAGCAGCTTAGCCAAGGCCGAGCAGTACTTC.

This clone was counted a few times. The chain carries TRBV6-1 and TRBJ1-2; 7 bases are shared with TRBD1. The CDR3 consists of 17 residues. CDR1 is MNHNS, CDR2 SASEGT, per germline. The V gene end was trimmed by 2 bases and the J gene end by 4 bases; junction bases not matched to a gene: 13. This chain's CDR3 is CASSERATGAPGYGYTF. In DNA, the CDR3 is TGTGCCAGCAGTGAAAGAGCTACAGGGGCCCCCGGCTATGGCTACACCTTC.

This rearrangement joins TRBV5-1 to TRBJ2-7; D not resolved. Trimming left V 3 bases short and J 5 bases short, with 18 bases between. The CDR3 is 15 residues long. CDR1 SGHRS and CDR2 YFSETQ come from the germline V gene. DNA for the CDR3: TGCGCCAGCAGCTCGTTTGTCCCCCTTACGGACGAGCAGTACTTC. Protein: CASSSFVPLTDEQYF. The variable domain in full, with the rest retrieved from reference TRBV5-1 and TRBJ2-7, is KAGVTQTPRYLIKTRGQQVTLSCSPISGHRSVSWYQQTPGQGLQFLFEYFSETQRNKGNFPGRFSGRQFSNSRSEMNVSTLELGDSALYLCASSSFVPLTDEQYFGPGTRLTVT.

Remarks on this clone: This likely traces to a read error, being one base from a far larger clone. The same CDR3 is also encoded by other DNA sequences in this sample. V gene TRBV7-9 combines with J gene TRBJ1-1; a possible D gene is TRBD1 (6 bases). Germline CDR1 SEHNR, CDR2 FQNEAQ (reference sequence). The CDR3 consists of 13 residues. Trimming cost V 2 bases and J 5 bases, with 9 bases left between them. The CDR3 loop is CASSLRGDTEAFF. The CDR3 DNA reads as TGTGCCAGCAGCTTAAGGGGGGATACTGAAGCTTTCTTT. The whole variable domain, remainder taken from reference TRBV7-9 and TRBJ1-1, is DTGVSQNPRHKITKRGQNVTFRCDPISEHNRLYWYRQTLGQGPEFLTYFQNEAQLEKSRLLSDRFSAERPKGSFSTLEIQRTEQGDSAMYLCASSLRGDTEAFFGQGTRLTVV.